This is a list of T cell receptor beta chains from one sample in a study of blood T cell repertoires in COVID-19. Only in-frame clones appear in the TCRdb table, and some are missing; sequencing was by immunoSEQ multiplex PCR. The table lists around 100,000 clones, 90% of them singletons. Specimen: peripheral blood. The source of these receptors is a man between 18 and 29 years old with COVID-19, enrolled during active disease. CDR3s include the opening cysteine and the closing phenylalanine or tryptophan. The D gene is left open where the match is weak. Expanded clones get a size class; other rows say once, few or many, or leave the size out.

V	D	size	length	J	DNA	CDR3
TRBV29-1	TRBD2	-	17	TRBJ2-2	TGCAGCGTTGGGGTTAGCGGGAGGGCATTCGGGACCGGGGAGCTGTTTTTT	CSVGVSGRAFGTGELFF
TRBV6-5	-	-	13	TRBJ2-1	TGTGCCAGCAGGAGACAGGACCACAATGAGCAGTTCTTC	CASRRQDHNEQFF
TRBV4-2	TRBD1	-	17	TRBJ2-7	TGTGCCAGCAGCCAAGGCCACCGGGACAGGAGCTCCTACGAGCAGTACTTC	CASSQGHRDRSSYEQYF
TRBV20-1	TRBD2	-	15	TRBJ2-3	TGCAGTGCCAGTTTAGCGGGAGGCGAGACAGATACGCAGTATTTT	CSASLAGGETDTQYF
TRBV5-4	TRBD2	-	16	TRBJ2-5	TGTGCCAGCAGTCGGGGACTAGCGGGAGGGAGTGAGACCCAGTACTTC	CASSRGLAGGSETQYF
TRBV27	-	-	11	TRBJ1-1	TGTGCCAGCAGGTTATTAAATGAAGCTTTCTTT	CASRLLNEAFF
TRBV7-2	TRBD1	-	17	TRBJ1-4	TGTGCCAGCAGCTTAGCCCGCTTTCGGGACAGGGGTGAAAAACTGTTTTTT	CASSLARFRDRGEKLFF
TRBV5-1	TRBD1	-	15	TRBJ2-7	TGCGCCAGCAGCTTGGAGGGGGCGCCTTCCTACGAGCAGTACTTC	CASSLEGAPSYEQYF
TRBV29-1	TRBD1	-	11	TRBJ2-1	TGCAGCGTTACAACAGGGGGTGAGCAGTTCTTC	CSVTTGGEQFF
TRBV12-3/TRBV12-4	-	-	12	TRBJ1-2	TGTGCCAGCAGCTCAGGGGTCTCTGGCTACACCTTC	CASSSGVSGYTF
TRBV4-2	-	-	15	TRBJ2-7	TGTGCCAGCAGCCCCAGTGGCAGGGGAACCTACGAGCAGTACTTC	CASSPSGRGTYEQYF
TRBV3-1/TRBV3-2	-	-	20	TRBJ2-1	TGTGCCAGCAGCCCGTACCTCGGCTCTCTTAGCACTAGCTCCTACAATGAGCAGTTCTTC	CASSPYLGSLSTSSYNEQFF
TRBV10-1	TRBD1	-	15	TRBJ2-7	TGCGCCAGCAGAATCTCACTTGACAGGGTGGGCGAGCAGTACTTC	CASRISLDRVGEQYF
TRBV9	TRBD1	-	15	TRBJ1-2	TGTGCCAGCAGCGGCCCCGGGACAGGGCACTATGGCTACACCTTC	CASSGPGTGHYGYTF
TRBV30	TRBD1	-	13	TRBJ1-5	TGTGCCTGGAGACGACAGGGTACGCAGCCCCAGCATTTT	CAWRRQGTQPQHF
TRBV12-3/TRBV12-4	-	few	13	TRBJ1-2	TGTGCCAGCAGGCTAACAGGGAACTATGGCTACACCTTC	CASRLTGNYGYTF
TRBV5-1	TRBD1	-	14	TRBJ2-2	TGCGCCAGCACTTGGGACAGGGTCCCCGGGGAGCTGTTTTTT	CASTWDRVPGELFF
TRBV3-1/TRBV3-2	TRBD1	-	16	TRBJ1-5	TGTGCCAGCAGCCAACCCGACAGGGCCCTTAATCAGCCCCAGCATTTT	CASSQPDRALNQPQHF
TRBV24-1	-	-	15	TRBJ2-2	TGTGCCACCAGTGCCCCAGGGACATTCAGCGGGGAGCTGTTTTTT	CATSAPGTFSGELFF
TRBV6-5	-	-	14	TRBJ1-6	TGTGCCAGCACCCGGGGCTCCTATAATTCACCCCTCCACTTT	CASTRGSYNSPLHF
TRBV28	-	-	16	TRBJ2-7	TGTGCCAGCAGTCCCCCTTTGGCGGAAATCTCCTACGAGCAGTACTTC	CASSPPLAEISYEQYF
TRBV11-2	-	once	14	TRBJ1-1	TGTGCCAGCAGCTTCAGGGTGGGGAACACTGAAGCTTTCTTT	CASSFRVGNTEAFF
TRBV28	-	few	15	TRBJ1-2	TGTGCCAGCAGCAGAGTTCCGGACAGTTTCTATGGCTACACCTTC	CASSRVPDSFYGYTF
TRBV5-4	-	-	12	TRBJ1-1	TGTGCCAGCAGCTTACACAACACTGAAGCTTTCTTT	CASSLHNTEAFF
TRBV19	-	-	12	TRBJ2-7	TGTGCCAGTAGCGGGGACTTCTACGAGCAGTACTTC	CASSGDFYEQYF
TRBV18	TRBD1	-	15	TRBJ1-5	TGTGCCAGCTCACCAGGGCAGGGACAGGGCCAGCCCCAGCATTTT	CASSPGQGQGQPQHF
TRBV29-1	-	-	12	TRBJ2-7	TGCAGCGTTGAAGTAGCGGAGTTCGAGCAGTACTTC	CSVEVAEFEQYF
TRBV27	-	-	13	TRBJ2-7	TGTGCCAGCAGGTATAACAGGGCATCCGAGCAGTACTTC	CASRYNRASEQYF
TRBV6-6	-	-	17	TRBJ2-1	TGTGCCAGCAGTCCCCCCCCCGGCAGGGAAGGATACAATGAGCAGTTCTTC	CASSPPPGREGYNEQFF